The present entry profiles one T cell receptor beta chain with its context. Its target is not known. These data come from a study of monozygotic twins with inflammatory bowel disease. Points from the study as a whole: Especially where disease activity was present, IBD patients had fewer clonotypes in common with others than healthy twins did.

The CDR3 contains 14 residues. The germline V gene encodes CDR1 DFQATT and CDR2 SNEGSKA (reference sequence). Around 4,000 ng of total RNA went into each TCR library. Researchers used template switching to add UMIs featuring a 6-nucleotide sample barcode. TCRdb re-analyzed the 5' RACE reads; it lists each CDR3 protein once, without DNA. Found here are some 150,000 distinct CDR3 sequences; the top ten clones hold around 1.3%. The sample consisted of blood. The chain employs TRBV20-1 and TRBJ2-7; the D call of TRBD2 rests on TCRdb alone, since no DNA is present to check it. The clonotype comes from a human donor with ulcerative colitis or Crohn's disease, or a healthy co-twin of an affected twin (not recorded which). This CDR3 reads CSARTSGRAYEQYF.